Detailed here is one T cell receptor beta chain. Its specificity is not known. This sample was included in a study of identical twins. General study points: Abundant cord blood beta clonotypes carried fewer insertions; memory repertoires showed none.

TCRdb independently ran MiXCR on the 5' RACE reads; one entry per CDR3 protein. This sample has 690,000 or so distinct CDR3 sequences; roughly 6.2% occur once, and the top ten carry approximately 2%. The CDR3 totals 13 residues. Per the germline V gene, CDR1 is GTSNPN and CDR2 is SVGIG (reference sequence). V was cut by 1 base and J by 7 bases, with 14 bases left in between. The V gene is TRBV30, the J gene TRBJ2-7; tentatively, D is TRBD2 (6 bases). This receptor was taken from a man younger than 35 in good health. Sequencing input: naive T cells sorted from blood. CDR3 sequence: CAWSARLGEEQYF. CDR3 DNA: TGTGCCTGGAGTGCGAGACTAGGAGAAGAGCAGTACTTC.